This passage covers 5 T cell receptor beta chains from one sample sequenced in a study of control samples from healthy donors and cancer patients. Clones were read by immunoSEQ multiplex PCR, and TCRdb kept only the in-frame ones, dropping some. This sample has about 160,000 clones, with 70% to 90% found just once. The sample consisted of blood. The receptors here all came from a man aged 25 to 45 in good health.

The chain combines TRBV7-8 with TRBJ1-5; D not certain. Germline V gene data show CDR1 as SGHVS and CDR2 as FQNEAQ. V was cut by 5 bases and J by 1 base, with 6 bases left in between. The CDR3 length is 13 residues. This CDR3 is CASSPSSNQPQHF. Written as DNA, the CDR3 is TGTGCCAGCAGCCCCTCGAGCAATCAGCCCCAGCATTTT.

The V and J genes are TRBV7-3 and TRBJ2-7; D is unclear. The CDR3 totals 13 residues. Germline V gives CDR1 SGHTA, CDR2 FQGTGA. Trimming removed 3 bases at V and 3 bases at J, with 9 bases between. The CDR3 loop reads CASSFTWGYEQYF. CDR3 nucleotide sequence: TGTGCCAGCAGCTTCACATGGGGCTACGAGCAGTACTTC.

This clone showed up just once. The chain is built from TRBV5-1 and TRBJ2-7; D uncertain. V gave up 0 bases and J gave up 2 bases, with 12 bases separating them. Looked up from germline, CDR1 is SGHRS and CDR2 is YFSETQ. The CDR3 runs to 15 residues. CDR3 nucleotides: TGCGCCAGCAGCTTGGCCTATTGGCCGGCCTACGAGCAGTACTTC. It translates to CASSLAYWPAYEQYF.

V is TRBV10-1 and J is TRBJ1-4; 7 bases match TRBD1. Germline values: CDR1 WNHNN, CDR2 SYGVQD (reference sequence). With 8 bases clipped from V and 4 bases from J, the junction kept 4 bases outside the gene matches. The CDR3 is made up of 13 amino acids. The CDR3 loop is CASSGQRNEKLFF. CDR3 coding DNA: TGCGCCAGCTCGGGACAGCGTAATGAAAAACTGTTTTTT.

This chain links TRBV19 with TRBJ2-4, with D possibly matching TRBD1 (6 bases). CDR3 length equals 20 residues. Trimming removed 0 bases from V and 3 bases from J, with 24 bases in between. Germline V gives CDR1 LNHDA, CDR2 SQIVND (reference sequence). In nucleotides, the CDR3 is TGTGCCAGTAGTATAGATCTAAGTAGTAGGGGGAGTCGAGTCAAAAACATTCAGTACTTC. Translation: CASSIDLSSRGSRVKNIQYF.